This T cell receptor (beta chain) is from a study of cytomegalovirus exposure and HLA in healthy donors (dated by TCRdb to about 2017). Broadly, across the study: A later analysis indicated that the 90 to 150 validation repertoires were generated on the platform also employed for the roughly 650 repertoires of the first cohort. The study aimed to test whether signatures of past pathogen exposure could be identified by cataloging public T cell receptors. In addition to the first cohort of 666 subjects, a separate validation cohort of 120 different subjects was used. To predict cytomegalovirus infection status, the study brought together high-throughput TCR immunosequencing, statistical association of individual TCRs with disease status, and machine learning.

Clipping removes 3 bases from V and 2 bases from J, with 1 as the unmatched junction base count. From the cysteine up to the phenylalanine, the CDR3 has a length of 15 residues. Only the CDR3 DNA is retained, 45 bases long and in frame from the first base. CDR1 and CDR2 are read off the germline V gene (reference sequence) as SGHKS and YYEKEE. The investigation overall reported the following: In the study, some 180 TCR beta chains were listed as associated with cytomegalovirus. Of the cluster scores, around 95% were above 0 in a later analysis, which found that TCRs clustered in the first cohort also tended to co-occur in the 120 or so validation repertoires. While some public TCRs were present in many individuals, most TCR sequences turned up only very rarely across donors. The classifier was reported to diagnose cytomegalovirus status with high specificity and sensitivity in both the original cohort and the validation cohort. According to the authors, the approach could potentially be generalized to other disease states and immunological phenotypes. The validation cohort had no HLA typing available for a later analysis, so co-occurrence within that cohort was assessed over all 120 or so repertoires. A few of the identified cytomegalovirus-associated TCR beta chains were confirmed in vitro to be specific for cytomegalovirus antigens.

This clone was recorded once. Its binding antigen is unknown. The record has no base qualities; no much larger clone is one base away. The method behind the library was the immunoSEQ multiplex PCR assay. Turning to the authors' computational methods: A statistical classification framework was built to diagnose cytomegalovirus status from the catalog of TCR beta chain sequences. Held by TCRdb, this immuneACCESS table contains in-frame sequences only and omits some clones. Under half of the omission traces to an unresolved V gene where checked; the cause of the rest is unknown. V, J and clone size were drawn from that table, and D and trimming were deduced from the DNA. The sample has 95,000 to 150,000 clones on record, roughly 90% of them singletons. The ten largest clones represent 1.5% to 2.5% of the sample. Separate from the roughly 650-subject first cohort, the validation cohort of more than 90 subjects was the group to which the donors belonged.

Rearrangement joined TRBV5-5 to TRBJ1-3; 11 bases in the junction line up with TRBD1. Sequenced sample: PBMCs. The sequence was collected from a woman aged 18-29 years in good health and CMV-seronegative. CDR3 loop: CASSWGQGAGNTIYF. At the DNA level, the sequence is TGTGCCAGCAGCTGGGGACAGGGGGCTGGAAACACCATATATTTT.